Here is one T cell receptor (beta chain) with its context. What it binds is unknown. The CDR3 is 15 amino acids. Losses at the gene ends were 2 bases for V and 2 bases for J; bases not matched to a gene: 5. Per the germline V gene, CDR1 is SGHRS and CDR2 is YFSETQ. These data belong to a study of shared clonotypes between healthy human individuals. About the research overall: The study enrolled a couple of women and three men aged 18 to 49. Each donor contributed plates that comprised three CD4 naive, three CD4 memory, two CD8 naive and one CD8 memory. Study findings and constraints: Non-shared clonotypes were found to have lower generation probabilities than the clonotypes that were shared by all four of the sorted-subset donors.

TCRdb's copy holds only in-frame clones and misses some; the assay was immunoSEQ multiplex PCR. This table has a few million clones, 85% to 95% appearing once. This chain links TRBV5-1 with TRBJ2-7; 9 bases match TRBD1. Sequenced: naive CD4+ T cells from PBMCs. Documented subset: CD45RA+ positively selected. This clonotype originated in a man in his late teens or twenties in good health. Some clones in this sample may be carry-over from other donors' samples. This chain's CDR3 is CASSFGQGPTYEQYF. The CDR3 nucleotides read TGCGCCAGCAGCTTCGGACAGGGGCCCACCTACGAGCAGTACTTC.